This TCR beta chain is drawn from a study of identical twins. Germline V gene data show CDR1 as ENHRY and CDR2 as SYGVKD. This CDR3 comprises 16 residues. Losses at the gene ends were 3 bases for V and 6 bases for J; bases not matched to a gene: 10. TCRdb analysed the 5' RACE reads with MiXCR anew, one entry per CDR3 protein. In the table there are some 690,000 distinct CDR3 sequences, around 21% of which are singletons. This same sample was also part of a study on T cells expressing NK-cell markers.

Sequencing used PBMCs. The genes are TRBV10-3 and TRBJ1-4; 7 nucleotides align to TRBD1. The sequence derives from a woman aged 18-29 years in good health. CDR3 residues: CAISEPKSRGHEKLFF. The CDR3 bases are TGTGCCATCAGTGAACCAAAGTCGAGGGGGCATGAAAAACTGTTTTTT.